Presented here are 23 T cell receptor beta chains from one specimen sequenced in a study of T cell clones after liver transplantation. The data were produced by immunoSEQ multiplex PCR, yet TCRdb's version contains in-frame clones alone and is incomplete. The profile shows tens of thousands of clones, over 70% of them singletons. Source: CD4+ T cells from blood, taken 12 months after liver transplant. These TCRs come from a human patient who received a liver transplant. Certain T cells may be donor cells from the graft.

This CDR3 reads CASSRVPDNEQFF. DNA of the CDR3: TGTGCCAGCAGCAGAGTGCCAGACAATGAGCAGTTCTTC. J is TRBJ2-1 and V is TRBV7-2; D gene ambiguous. Germline CDR1 and CDR2: SGHTA and FQGNSA. The CDR3 sequence is 13 residues long. The V gene lost 5 bases and the J gene lost 5 bases, with 10 bases spanning the gap. The complete variable domain, with remaining parts taken from reference TRBV7-2 and TRBJ2-1, reads GAGVSQSPSNKVTEKGKDVELRCDPISGHTALYWYRQSLGQGLEFLIYFQGNSAPDKSGLPSDRFSAERTGGSVSTLTIQRTQQEDSAVYLCASSRVPDNEQFFGPGTRLTVL.

The V gene is TRBV9, the J gene TRBJ2-7; a possible D gene is TRBD1 (6 bases). Trimming shortened V by 1 base and J by 1 base, and 12 bases separated the two germline ends. The CDR3 totals 15 residues. The germline V gene encodes CDR1 SGDLS and CDR2 YYNGEE. CDR3 in DNA: TGTGCCAGCAGCGTATCGCCGCAGGGGTCCTACGAGCAGTACTTC. This codes for CASSVSPQGSYEQYF.

This clone came up a few times. The chain combines TRBV6-5 with TRBJ2-7; D not resolved. The CDR3 is 12 amino acids. V gave up 6 bases and J gave up 5 bases, with 11 bases separating them. Germline V gene sequence: CDR1 MNHEY, CDR2 SVGAGI. CDR3 in DNA: TGTGCCAGCAGCCGCCACAGAGACGAGCAGTACTTC. The encoded protein is CASSRHRDEQYF.

V is TRBV5-1 and J is TRBJ2-3, with D possibly matching TRBD2 (5 bases). V was pared by 0 bases and J by 4 bases, with 15 bases between. This CDR3 has 16 amino acids. Per germline, CDR1 SGHRS and CDR2 YFSETQ. As DNA, the CDR3 is TGCGCCAGCAGCTTGGTACCCGATTCGGGGTCAGATACGCAGTATTTT. It specifies CASSLVPDSGSDTQYF.

V is TRBV6-1 and J is TRBJ2-2, with 7 positions matching TRBD2. V dropped 4 bases and J dropped 0; count of bases not matched to a gene: 5. Germline V CDR1 and CDR2: MNHNS, SASEGT. The CDR3 has 16 residues. CDR3: CASSGRESANTGELFF. The DNA of the CDR3 is TGTGCCAGCAGTGGGCGGGAGTCCGCGAACACCGGGGAGCTGTTTTTT.

The CDR3 nucleotides are TGTGCCAGCAACGGACTAGCGGACTACAATGAGCAGTTCTTC. Translation: CASNGLADYNEQFF. The V gene is TRBV5-6, the J gene TRBJ2-1; 10 bases are shared with TRBD2. Germline V lookup: CDR1 SGHDT, CDR2 YYEEEE. The CDR3 runs 14 residues. With 6 bases clipped from V and 3 bases from J, the junction kept 3 bases outside the gene matches.

The genes are TRBV29-1 and TRBJ2-5, with D perhaps being TRBD1 or TRBD2 (6 bases each). The V end was cut by 8 bases, the J end by 7 bases, with 23 bases between. This CDR3 spans 14 amino acids. The germline V gene has CDR1 SQVTM and CDR2 ANQGSEA. CDR3 sequence (DNA): TGCAGCTCCGCCTCGAGACAGGTGGGGGGGACCCAGTACTTC. As protein: CSSASRQVGGTQYF.

This chain links TRBV29-1 with TRBJ2-3, with no clear D. Germline-derived CDR1 and CDR2 are SQVTM and ANQGSEA. The V and J ends lost 4 bases and 2 bases respectively, with 7 bases between them. This CDR3 is built from 12 residues. CDR3 DNA: TGCAGCGTTGCCATCTCCACAGATACGCAGTATTTT. It specifies CSVAISTDTQYF.

This clone was seen once. The rearrangement joins TRBV6-6 to TRBJ2-3, with D unclear. Germline CDR1 MNHNY, CDR2 SVGAGI (reference sequence). The CDR3 sequence is 15 residues long. Trimming shortened V by 6 bases and J by 0 bases, and 13 bases separated the two germline ends. CDR3: CASSHRRASTDTQYF. The CDR3 DNA sequence: TGTGCCAGCAGCCACAGACGGGCTAGCACAGATACGCAGTATTTT.

CDR3 in amino acids: CASSHQQGMQETQYF. CDR3 bases: TGCGCCAGCAGCCATCAACAGGGAATGCAAGAGACCCAGTACTTC. The chain combines TRBV4-1 with TRBJ2-5; D might be TRBD1 (6 bases). CDR3 length: 15 amino acids. Germline CDR1 MGHRA, CDR2 YSYEKL. V was pared by 3 bases and J by 2 bases, with 13 bases between.

The chain uses TRBV6-1 and TRBJ2-3, with D possibly TRBD2 on 5 matching bases. The CDR3 consists of 14 residues. Trimming cost V 4 bases and J 1 base, with 9 bases left between them. CDR1 MNHNS and CDR2 SASEGT come from the germline V gene. In nucleotides, the CDR3 is TGTGCCAGCAGTGTTAGCGAGGGCACAGATACGCAGTATTTT. It encodes CASSVSEGTDTQYF.

This clone was observed a handful of times. V and J are TRBV18 and TRBJ2-7, with 7 positions matching TRBD1. V was pared by 3 bases and J by 5 bases, with 7 bases of the junction left unmatched. From germline, CDR1 is KGHSH and CDR2 LQKENI. This CDR3 spans 14 amino acids. The CDR3 coding sequence is TGTGCCAGCTCACCGACAGGGTGGGAAAACGAGCAGTACTTC. Its translation: CASSPTGWENEQYF.

The rearrangement uses TRBV2 and TRBJ2-2; TRBD2 is a possible D gene (5 bases). V was shortened by 1 base and J by 6 bases, with 6 bases between the two germline ends. This CDR3 contains 13 residues. Germline CDR1 and CDR2: SNHLY and FYNNEI. CDR3 residues: CASSEVGAGELFF. In DNA form, the CDR3 reads TGTGCCAGCAGTGAAGTCGGGGCCGGGGAGCTGTTTTTT.

The V call is TRBV5-1, the J call TRBJ1-1, with D tentatively TRBD1 (6 bases). This CDR3 contains 16 residues. Trimming took 7 bases from V and 10 from J, leaving 29 bases between them. The germline CDR1 and CDR2 sequences are SGHRS and YFSETQ. CDR3: CASVPGGTGILQGAFF. The CDR3 DNA reads TGCGCCAGCGTCCCCGGGGGCACAGGGATCCTTCAGGGAGCTTTCTTT. Full variable domain (outside the CDR3, taken from reference TRBV5-1 and TRBJ1-1): KAGVTQTPRYLIKTRGQQVTLSCSPISGHRSVSWYQQTPGQGLQFLFEYFSETQRNKGNFPGRFSGRQFSNSRSEMNVSTLELGDSALYLCASVPGGTGILQGAFFGQGTRLTVV.

This chain connects TRBV5-4 to TRBJ2-1; D may be TRBD2 (5 bases). V gave up 10 bases and J gave up 3 bases, with 8 bases separating them. There are 11 residues in the CDR3. The germline CDR1 and CDR2 sequences are SGHNT and YYREEE (reference sequence). CDR3: CAEGNYNEQFF. The DNA of the CDR3 is TGTGCCGAGGGCAACTACAATGAGCAGTTCTTC.

The V call is TRBV10-3, the J call TRBJ1-2, with D uncertain. Trimming shortened V by 1 base and J by 7 bases, and 13 bases separated the two germline ends. Looked up from germline, CDR1 is ENHRY and CDR2 is SYGVKD. CDR3 size: 14 residues. The CDR3 nucleotides read TGTGCCATCAGTGAGTATACAGCGCTCTCTGGCTACACCTTC. Translating gives CAISEYTALSGYTF.

The chain recombines TRBV9 with TRBJ2-3; no clear D gene. Germline CDR1 and CDR2: SGDLS and YYNGEE. The CDR3 has 14 residues. V lost 3 bases and J lost 2, with 10 bases in between. The CDR3 DNA sequence: TGTGCCAGCAGCGAGTCGAGTTTCACAGATACGCAGTATTTT. Translated: CASSESSFTDTQYF.

The rearrangement joins TRBV19 to TRBJ1-1; TRBD1 aligns across 8 bases. CDR1 and CDR2 (germline): LNHDA, SQIVND (reference sequence). V shed 6 bases, J shed 4 bases, and the junction held 4 bases outside the gene matches. The CDR3 spans 13 residues. The CDR3 nucleotides are TGTGCCAGTAGGGCAACAGGGGGCACTGAAGCTTTCTTT. The encoded protein is CASRATGGTEAFF.

This clone was seen a handful of times. The chain recombines TRBV19 with TRBJ1-5; D unclear. Trimming removed 7 bases from V and 0 bases from J, with 7 bases in between. The CDR3 has 13 amino acids. Per germline, CDR1 LNHDA and CDR2 SQIVND (reference sequence). CDR3 protein: CASNEYSNQPQHF. In nucleotides, the CDR3 is TGTGCCAGTAACGAATATAGCAATCAGCCCCAGCATTTT.

The chain has TRBV5-1 and TRBJ1-2; D unresolved. Germline loops: CDR1 SGHRS, CDR2 YFSETQ. The V end was cut by 3 bases, the J end by 2 bases, with 11 bases between. CDR3 length: 14 amino acids. CDR3: CASSSETRNYGYTF. In DNA, the CDR3 is TGCGCCAGCAGCTCGGAAACCAGAAACTATGGCTACACCTTC.

The V gene is TRBV18, the J gene TRBJ2-3; D remains ambiguous. Trimming cost V 0 bases and J 3 bases, with 10 bases left between them. Germline lookup yields CDR1 KGHSH and CDR2 LQKENI. There are 15 residues in the CDR3. The CDR3 nucleotides are TGTGCCAGCTCACCACCGTTTAGTGGTACAGATACGCAGTATTTT. This translates into CASSPPFSGTDTQYF.

V is TRBV5-1 and J is TRBJ1-2; 7 positions agree with TRBD1. Germline-derived CDR1 and CDR2 are SGHRS and YFSETQ. V shed 4 bases, J shed 5 bases, and the junction held 11 bases outside the gene matches. This CDR3 region has 15 residues. In DNA, the CDR3 is TGCGCCAGCAGCCCCCCCGGACAGGAATATTATGGCTACACCTTC. Translation gives CASSPPGQEYYGYTF.

This clone was observed a single time. The V call is TRBV2, the J call TRBJ1-4; D may be TRBD1 (5 bases). Trimming removed 5 bases at V and 4 bases at J, with 17 bases between. Germline V gene sequence: CDR1 SNHLY, CDR2 FYNNEI. The length of the CDR3 is 16 residues. CDR3 residues: CASSPGAGLGNEKLFF. The DNA of the CDR3 is TGTGCCAGCAGTCCCGGCGCAGGGCTGGGTAATGAAAAACTGTTTTTT.